The 26 T cell receptor beta chains listed next were all sequenced from one sample in a study of blood T cell repertoires in COVID-19. TCRdb's table, derived via immunoSEQ multiplex PCR, lists solely in-frame clones and lacks some. The table has 45,000 to 60,000 clones, about 81% seen once. Sequencing was done on a sample of peripheral blood. Source of these receptors: a man between 45 and 60 years old with acute or convalescent COVID-19.

The chain recombines TRBV30 with TRBJ1-2, with 11 nucleotides matching TRBD1. Germline lookup yields CDR1 GTSNPN and CDR2 SVGIG (reference sequence). CDR3 length: 14 amino acids. The junction had 2 bases not matched to a gene; V was cut back by 1 base and J by 4 bases. CDR3 DNA: TGTGCCTGGAGTGGGGACAGGGGGGGCTATGGCTACACCTTC. It specifies CAWSGDRGGYGYTF.

V and J are TRBV5-1 and TRBJ2-2, with D possibly being TRBD1 (6 bases). Trimming cost V 2 bases and J 5 bases, with 10 bases left between them. CDR1 SGHRS and CDR2 YFSETQ come from the germline V gene. The CDR3 runs 14 residues. The CDR3, as DNA: TGCGCCAGCAGCTTCATACAGGGTACCGGGGAGCTGTTTTTT. Protein sequence: CASSFIQGTGELFF.

CDR3 protein: CASSQGLAGVETQYF. Written as DNA, the CDR3 is TGTGCCAGCAGCCAAGGACTAGCGGGAGTAGAGACCCAGTACTTC. The chain uses TRBV3-1 (or the pseudogene TRBV3-2) and TRBJ2-5, with 12 bases lining up with TRBD2. The CDR3 has 15 amino acids. V shed 1 base and J 4 bases; nucleotides not matched to a gene: 1. In germline, CDR1 is LGHDT, CDR2 YNNKEL (reference sequence).

The CDR3 region has the DNA TGTGCCAGCAGTGTTAACAATGAGCAGTTCTTC. It yields the protein CASSVNNEQFF. This rearrangement joins TRBV12-3 or TRBV12-4 to TRBJ2-1, with D unresolved. There are 11 residues in the CDR3. The V end was cut by 5 bases, the J end by 5 bases, with 4 bases between.

The gene calls are TRBV28 and TRBJ1-2, with D tentatively TRBD1 (5 bases). V was cut by 2 bases and J by 8 bases, with 18 bases left in between. The length of the CDR3 is 15 residues. In germline, CDR1 is MDHEN, CDR2 SYDVKM. CDR3 residues: CASSLLKARDSGYTF. As DNA, the CDR3 is TGTGCCAGCAGTTTACTAAAGGCCAGGGACTCAGGCTACACCTTC.

V and J are TRBV6-1 and TRBJ2-7, with a possible D match to TRBD1 (6 bases). This CDR3 has 13 residues. The V gene's germline CDR1 is MNHNS and CDR2 SASEGT. V was shortened by 3 bases and J by 3 bases, with 9 bases between the two germline ends. The CDR3 reads CASSDGTLYEQYF. The CDR3 DNA sequence: TGTGCCAGCAGTGATGGGACACTCTACGAGCAGTACTTC.

V usage is TRBV14 and J usage is TRBJ1-5, with D perhaps matching TRBD1 (5 bases). The CDR3 totals 15 residues. CDR1 and CDR2 from the germline V gene are SGHDN and FVKESK. V dropped 2 bases and J dropped 4 bases, with 12 bases sitting between them. The CDR3 spells CASSQLGTGNQPQHF. The CDR3 region has the DNA TGTGCCAGCAGCCAATTGGGGACTGGGAATCAGCCCCAGCATTTT.

The chain links TRBV29-1 to TRBJ2-1; perhaps TRBD1 as D (6 bases). Germline CDR1 and CDR2: SQVTM and ANQGSEA. The CDR3 extends over 14 amino acids. V was pared by 3 bases and J by 8 bases, with 17 bases between. For the CDR3, the DNA is TGCAGCGTTGACACACAGGGCAATGGCTATGAGCAGTTCTTC. It is translated as CSVDTQGNGYEQFF.

The chain carries TRBV5-6 and TRBJ1-2; D remains ambiguous. Per germline, CDR1 SGHDT and CDR2 YYEEEE. The ends were cut back, 3 bases at V and 4 bases at J, with 10 bases in the middle. The CDR3 has 13 residues. Written as DNA, the CDR3 is TGTGCCAGCAGCTCCGGGAGTCCCTATGGCTACACCTTC. Translated, it gives CASSSGSPYGYTF.

This chain joins TRBV7-3 and TRBJ2-1, with 7 bases matching TRBD2. The trim removed 8 bases at V and 5 bases at J, leaving 6 bases unmatched. The length of the CDR3 is 13 residues. CDR1 and CDR2 (germline): SGHTA, FQGTGA. CDR3 region: CASASGAHNEQFF. DNA of the CDR3: TGTGCCAGCGCGAGCGGGGCCCACAATGAGCAGTTCTTC.

The chain links TRBV5-6 to TRBJ1-4, with TRBD1 matching over 7 bases. Per the germline V gene, CDR1 is SGHDT and CDR2 is YYEEEE. Losses at the gene ends were 4 bases for V and 4 bases for J; bases not matched to a gene: 10. The CDR3 loop spans 16 amino acids. CDR3 DNA sequence: TGTGCCAGCAGCCAAAACGGACAGGCCTTTAATGAAAAACTGTTTTTT. Amino acids: CASSQNGQAFNEKLFF.

The chain links TRBV4-1 to TRBJ2-5; 11 bases fit TRBD2. V was clipped by 0 bases and J by 3 bases; unmatched bases: 3. In germline, CDR1 is MGHRA, CDR2 YSYEKL. This CDR3 region has 16 residues. CDR3 sequence: CASSQDGLAGKETQYF. As DNA, the CDR3 is TGCGCCAGCAGCCAAGATGGACTAGCGGGCAAAGAGACCCAGTACTTC.

V and J are TRBV11-2 and TRBJ2-5, with 7 bases identical to TRBD1. The CDR3 has 15 residues. Germline values: CDR1 SGHAT, CDR2 FQNNGV. The V segment lost 0 bases and the J segment 2 bases; nucleotides outside the gene matches: 3. The CDR3 is CASSLEGQVQETQYF. The CDR3 nucleotides are TGTGCCAGCAGCTTAGAAGGACAGGTGCAAGAGACCCAGTACTTC.

This clone was seen a single time. V gene TRBV11-1 combines with J gene TRBJ2-7, with D unresolved. Germline loops: CDR1 SGHAT, CDR2 FQDESV (reference sequence). The length of the CDR3 is 14 residues. Trimming removed 5 bases at V and 0 bases at J, with 11 bases between. CDR3 nucleotides: TGTGCCAGCAGCCCAGGTGGGTACTCCTACGAGCAGTACTTC. Encoded protein: CASSPGGYSYEQYF.

This clone has only a few counts. The genes are TRBV3-1 (or the pseudogene TRBV3-2) and TRBJ1-6; 9 bases align to TRBD1. V was clipped by 4 bases and J by 4 bases; unmatched bases: 8. CDR3 length: 17 amino acids. Germline-derived CDR1 and CDR2 are LGHDT and YNNKEL (reference sequence). For the CDR3, the DNA is TGTGCCAGCAGCCCAGAAGGGACAGGGCGTTATAATTCACCCCTCCACTTT. Translating gives CASSPEGTGRYNSPLHF.

V gene TRBV19 combines with J gene TRBJ2-7; D possibly corresponds to TRBD2 (7 bases). The CDR3 consists of 14 residues. Germline CDR1 and CDR2: LNHDA and SQIVND (reference sequence). V was pared by 3 bases and J by 2 bases, with 11 bases between. The CDR3 bases are TGTGCCAGTAGTATTGGCGGGGGCACCTACGAGCAGTACTTC. This translates into CASSIGGGTYEQYF.

The chain recombines TRBV5-1 with TRBJ2-7; 7 positions match TRBD1. The CDR3 has 15 amino acids. J gave up 0 bases and V 0 bases, and 3 bases lay outside the gene matches. CDR1 and CDR2 (germline): SGHRS, YFSETQ. The CDR3 DNA reads as TGCGCCAGCAGCTTGGAAGGGGGCACCTCCTACGAGCAGTACTTC. It yields the protein CASSLEGGTSYEQYF.

As DNA, the CDR3 is TGCAGCGTTGAAGGCAGGCCGAACACAGATACGCAGTATTTT. This codes for CSVEGRPNTDTQYF. The chain joins TRBV29-1 to TRBJ2-3; no definite D call. Trimming removed 1 base at V and 2 bases at J, with 10 bases between. Germline loops: CDR1 SQVTM, CDR2 ANQGSEA. CDR3 length equals 14 residues.

This chain uses TRBV5-5 with TRBJ2-7; 9 bases match TRBD1. CDR1 and CDR2 (germline): SGHKS, YYEKEE (reference sequence). The CDR3 loop spans 16 amino acids. V dropped 0 bases and J dropped 3; count of bases not matched to a gene: 7. The CDR3 sequence: CASSLVGGTGFYEQYF. In nucleotides, the CDR3 is TGTGCCAGCAGCTTGGTCGGAGGGACAGGGTTCTACGAGCAGTACTTC.

The sample holds one count of this clone. The chain joins TRBV18 to TRBJ1-1; no clear D. Germline lookup yields CDR1 KGHSH and CDR2 LQKENI. The CDR3 is 13 residues long. V gave up 5 bases and J gave up 3 bases, with 10 bases separating them. The CDR3 loop is CASSTRVDTEAFF. CDR3 coding DNA: TGTGCCAGCTCAACGAGGGTGGACACTGAAGCTTTCTTT.

V gene TRBV4-1 combines with J gene TRBJ1-5; no reliable D call. Per the germline V gene, CDR1 is MGHRA and CDR2 is YSYEKL. Trimming stripped 0 bases from V and 4 bases from J, with 10 bases between. The CDR3 is 15 residues long. CDR3 coding DNA: TGCGCCAGCAGCCAAGATTGGCCACATAATCAGCCCCAGCATTTT. This codes for CASSQDWPHNQPQHF.

V is TRBV6-6 and J is TRBJ2-7; 8 nucleotides agree with TRBD1. The trim removed 2 bases at V and 4 bases at J, leaving 10 bases unmatched. CDR1 and CDR2 from the germline V gene are MNHNY and SVGAGI (reference sequence). The CDR3 has 16 amino acids. The CDR3 DNA reads TGTGCCAGCAGTTACACCTCACAGGGGGGTGGGTACGAGCAGTACTTC. It is translated as CASSYTSQGGGYEQYF.

The chain couples TRBV27 to TRBJ2-7; 10 bases match TRBD1. The CDR3 runs to 15 residues. The germline V gene has CDR1 MNHEY and CDR2 SMNVEV (reference sequence). V lost 5 bases, J lost 2 bases, and 6 bases stayed unmatched. CDR3 residues: CASSPPGTGAYEQYF. The CDR3, as DNA: TGTGCCAGCAGTCCCCCCGGGACAGGGGCCTACGAGCAGTACTTC.

CDR3 region: CASSQGMEASYNEQFF. Here the CDR3 DNA reads TGTGCCAGCAGCCAAGGAATGGAGGCATCCTACAATGAGCAGTTCTTC. The rearrangement joins TRBV14 to TRBJ2-1; maybe TRBD2 (5 bases). Germline V gives CDR1 SGHDN, CDR2 FVKESK. CDR3 size: 16 residues. Trimming left V 1 base short and J 1 base short, with 11 bases between. Supplemented by reference TRBV14 and TRBJ2-1, the full variable domain reads EAGVTQFPSHSVIEKGQTVTLRCDPISGHDNLYWYRRVMGKEIKFLLHFVKESKQDESGMPNNRFLAERTGGTYSTLKVQPAELEDSGVYFCASSQGMEASYNEQFFGPGTRLTVL.

This clone was recorded a few times. The rearrangement uses TRBV11-2 and TRBJ2-3, with a tentative D call TRBD2 (5 bases). The V gene's germline CDR1 is SGHAT and CDR2 FQNNGV. V was shortened by 6 bases and J by 0 bases, with 13 bases between the two germline ends. There are 15 residues in the CDR3. CDR3 DNA sequence: TGTGCCAGCAGTCCAGGACTGACGAGCACAGATACGCAGTATTTT. Protein product: CASSPGLTSTDTQYF.

This rearrangement joins TRBV6-1 to TRBJ1-4; D uncertain. This CDR3 is built from 12 residues. The germline V and J ends were trimmed by 1 base and 8 bases, with 5 bases remaining between them. The V gene's germline CDR1 is MNHNS and CDR2 SASEGT. The CDR3 sequence is CASSEDGEKLFF. The CDR3, as DNA: TGTGCCAGCAGTGAAGACGGGGAAAAACTGTTTTTT.